Listed here is a single T cell receptor beta chain. Its antigen is as yet unknown. Carrying UMI labels, the TRB cDNA libraries were prepared through 5' RACE. TCRdb re-called the 5' RACE reads; every CDR3 protein appears as one record, without DNA. The sample data list around 66,000 distinct CDR3 sequences. The CDR3 contains 15 residues. Germline lookup yields CDR1 MGHDK and CDR2 SYGVNS. Sorts performed in triplicate captured 300,000 cells each from every CD8+ T cell subset. The sample is drawn from a study of CXCR3-negative and CXCR3-positive naive CD8 T cells. Study-level points and caveats: In CXCR3-positive naive cells, the TRB CDR3s were more hydrophobic than in CXCR3-negative naive cells.

This sequence originates from a human donor in good health. Some clones in this sample may be carry-over from other donors' samples. Material: naive CXCR3+ CD8+ T cells from blood. Noted subset: CD45RO-CCR7+CD27+CD95- naive CD8+ T cells expressing CXCR3 (TNR3+). The chain uses TRBV25-1 and TRBJ1-1; without DNA, the TCRdb call of TRBD1 cannot be checked. The CDR3 here is CASSELLTDETEAFF.